Listed here are 20 T cell receptor beta chains from one sample, sequenced in a study of blood T cell repertoires in COVID-19 (dated by TCRdb to 2020 to 2022). Libraries were constructed by the immunoSEQ multiplex PCR assay. The source is immuneACCESS, and TCRdb retained only in-frame sequences with V and J called. Part of the clones is not carried over; for the studies checked, unresolved V genes explain less than half of this, and the remainder is unexplained. This sample is represented by more than 65,000 clones; about 80% of them were singletons. Roughly 15% of the sample rests with the top ten. The material sequenced was peripheral blood. These receptor sequences come from a woman older than 75 with acute or convalescent COVID-19.

The chain carries TRBV11-3 and TRBJ1-1; perhaps TRBD1 as D (5 bases). V was cut by 0 bases and J by 1 base, with 12 bases left in between. The CDR3 covers 16 residues. Germline V lookup: CDR1 SGHNT, CDR2 YENEEA. CDR3 bases: TGTGCCAGCAGCTTAGATCTAGGGGCCGGGAACACTGAAGCTTTCTTT. This codes for CASSLDLGAGNTEAFF.

The chain recombines TRBV5-1 with TRBJ1-3; possible D gene TRBD1, 6 bases. This CDR3 is built from 14 residues. Trimming cost V 7 bases and J 2 bases, with 13 bases left between them. Looked up from germline, CDR1 is SGHRS and CDR2 is YFSETQ. The CDR3 bases are TGCGCCAGCGGATCCGGGACACCTGGAAACACCATATATTTT. Amino acid sequence: CASGSGTPGNTIYF.

This chain uses TRBV10-2 with TRBJ2-6, with 12 bases matching TRBD1. The ends lost 5 bases at V and 3 bases at J; junction bases unmatched: 5. The CDR3 is 17 residues long. The germline V gene encodes CDR1 WSHSY and CDR2 SAAADI. CDR3 DNA sequence: TGCGCCAGCAGTCCGGGACAGGGGGCAGGTGGGGCCAACGTCCTGACTTTC. This translates into CASSPGQGAGGANVLTF.

J is TRBJ2-3 and V is TRBV24-1; D is perhaps TRBD2 (6 bases). V was cut by 4 bases and J by 2 bases, with 18 bases left in between. Germline values: CDR1 KGHDR, CDR2 SFDVKD. The CDR3 has 17 amino acids. The CDR3 loop is CATSDGGADTNTDTQYF. The CDR3 DNA reads TGTGCCACCAGTGACGGCGGGGCAGACACGAACACAGATACGCAGTATTTT.

As for this clone: The germline gene is not matched at one end of the junction; a read error may be the cause. This chain joins TRBV5-1 and TRBJ2-7; the D gene is possibly TRBD1 (6 bases). Germline V lookup: CDR1 SGHRS, CDR2 YFSETQ. The CDR3 has 15 residues. CDR3 region: CASSLGGRQGNELNF. For the CDR3, the DNA is TGCGCCAGCAGCCTAGGGGGTAGGCAGGGGAATGAGTTGAACTTC. Based on the CDR3 plus reference TRBV5-1 and TRBJ2-7, the full variable domain is KAGVTQTPRYLIKTRGQQVTLSCSPISGHRSVSWYQQTPGQGLQFLFEYFSETQRNKGNFPGRFSGRQFSNSRSEMNVSTLELGDSALYLCASSLGGRQGNELNFGPGTRLTVT.

The chain joins TRBV28 to TRBJ1-4; 7 bases fit TRBD1. V lost 3 bases, J lost 5 bases, and 9 bases stayed unmatched. CDR1 and CDR2 from the germline V gene are MDHEN and SYDVKM. There are 16 residues in the CDR3. The CDR3 nucleotides are TGTGCCAGCAGTTTGGGGACAGCGATAATAAATGAAAAACTGTTTTTT. Protein product: CASSLGTAIINEKLFF.

This sequence joins TRBV27 and TRBJ2-3, with TRBD2 as a possible D gene (5 bases). V was clipped by 5 bases and J by 0 bases, with 12 bases between them. The germline gives CDR1 MNHEY, CDR2 SMNVEV (reference sequence). This CDR3 has 15 residues. The CDR3 loop reads CASSPRTFSTDTQYF. The CDR3 DNA follows: TGTGCCAGCAGTCCTCGGACTTTTAGCACAGATACGCAGTATTTT.

J is TRBJ1-2 and V is TRBV2; no clear D. This CDR3 comprises 10 residues. The V gene's germline CDR1 is SNHLY and CDR2 FYNNEI. V lost 6 bases to trimming and J lost 7 bases, with 6 bases between them. As DNA, the CDR3 is TGTGCCAGCAGGGGAGGTGGCTACACCTTC. Protein: CASRGGGYTF.

The chain links TRBV4-2 to TRBJ2-7; 8 nucleotides line up with TRBD1. V gave up 4 bases and J gave up 4 bases; unmatched junction bases: 12. This CDR3 region has 16 residues. Germline V gene data show CDR1 as LGHNA and CDR2 as YNFKEQ. CDR3: CASSLGVGTGEYEQYF. The DNA for the CDR3 is TGTGCCAGCAGCCTCGGAGTTGGGACAGGCGAATACGAGCAGTACTTC.

This clone was detected once. The genes are TRBV11-1 and TRBJ2-5, with 11 bases lining up with TRBD2. CDR3 length: 15 amino acids. Trimming at V came to 4 bases and at J to 5 bases, leaving 6 bases not matched to a gene. CDR1 and CDR2 (germline): SGHAT, FQDESV (reference sequence). DNA for the CDR3: TGTGCCAGCAGCTCGAGACTAGCGGGACGGGAGACCCAGTACTTC. Its translation: CASSSRLAGRETQYF.

This clone was detected many times. The sample has other DNA sequences that encode this CDR3 too. This chain connects TRBV7-6 to TRBJ1-2; tentative D call: TRBD1 (6 bases). Looked up from germline, CDR1 is SGHVS and CDR2 is FNYEAQ. The CDR3 contains 13 residues. V gave up 5 bases and J gave up 1 base, with 8 bases separating them. Here the CDR3 reads CASSPDSNYGYTF. In DNA form, the CDR3 reads TGTGCCAGCAGCCCGGACAGTAACTATGGCTACACCTTC. Complete variable domain (other parts from reference TRBV7-6 and TRBJ1-2): GAGVSQSPRYKVTKRGQDVALRCDPISGHVSLYWYRQALGQGPEFLTYFNYEAQQDKSGLPNDRFSAERPEGSISTLTIQRTEQRDSAMYRCASSPDSNYGYTFGSGTRLTVV.

In this sample, this clone turned up once. The chain carries TRBV4-2 and TRBJ2-5; TRBD2 matches 9 bases. Germline CDR1 is LGHNA and CDR2 is YNFKEQ. J was trimmed by 3 bases and V by 0 bases; bases with no gene match: 5. The CDR3 is 16 amino acids. The CDR3: CASSQDKTSGEETQYF. In DNA form, the CDR3 reads TGTGCCAGCAGCCAAGATAAGACTAGCGGAGAAGAGACCCAGTACTTC.

This clone showed up many times. The chain combines TRBV7-8 with TRBJ2-7, with 11 bases fitting TRBD2. V dropped 0 bases and J dropped 4; count of bases not matched to a gene: 8. The CDR3 is made up of 17 amino acids. Germline loops: CDR1 SGHVS, CDR2 FQNEAQ. The DNA of the CDR3 is TGTGCCAGCAGCTTAGCGCGGGTGACTAGCGGGATTTACGAGCAGTACTTC. Amino acids: CASSLARVTSGIYEQYF.

CDR3 residues: CASPWTGGNSLRSYEQYF. CDR3 bases: TGTGCCAGCCCCTGGACAGGGGGAAATTCGCTTAGATCCTACGAGCAGTACTTC. The genes are TRBV25-1 and TRBJ2-7; 10 bases map to TRBD1. The CDR3 has 18 residues. V lost 8 bases to trimming and J lost 1 base; unmatched junction nucleotides: 17. Germline V gene data show CDR1 as MGHDK and CDR2 as SYGVNS.

V gene TRBV9 combines with J gene TRBJ2-2; perhaps TRBD2 as D (5 bases). CDR3 length: 15 amino acids. The germline CDR1 and CDR2 sequences are SGDLS and YYNGEE. Deletions cut 0 bases from V and 2 bases from J, with 8 bases between. This CDR3 is CASSVASGNTGELFF. CDR3 nucleotide sequence: TGTGCCAGCAGCGTAGCAAGCGGAAACACCGGGGAGCTGTTTTTT.

The chain combines TRBV19 with TRBJ2-1; 13 positions agree with TRBD2. CDR3 length equals 16 residues. Losses at the gene ends were 4 bases for V and 10 bases for J; bases not matched to a gene: 10. CDR1 is LNHDA and CDR2 is SQIVND in the germline V gene (reference sequence). CDR3 residues: CASSTSGLAGASEQFF. As DNA, the CDR3 is TGTGCCAGTAGTACCTCCGGACTAGCGGGAGCTTCCGAGCAGTTCTTC.

This rearrangement joins TRBV10-3 to TRBJ1-1, with D possibly being TRBD1 (6 bases). The CDR3 extends over 13 amino acids. Germline loops: CDR1 ENHRY, CDR2 SYGVKD. Trimming took 6 bases from V and 1 from J, leaving 9 bases between them. Here the CDR3 DNA reads TGTGCCATCAGGCCGACAGGGAACACTGAAGCTTTCTTT. Translation gives CAIRPTGNTEAFF.

The chain carries TRBV2 and TRBJ2-1; 8 nucleotides agree with TRBD2. This CDR3 comprises 15 residues. With V trimmed by 6 bases and J by 0 bases, 4 bases remained unmatched. The germline CDR1 and CDR2 sequences are SNHLY and FYNNEI. DNA of the CDR3: TGTGCCAGCAGATTTAGCGGGACCTCCTACAATGAGCAGTTCTTC. This gives the protein CASRFSGTSYNEQFF.

CDR3 DNA: TGCAGCGTTGAAGTTGGCGGGTTTAACTATGGCTACACCTTC. It yields the protein CSVEVGGFNYGYTF. The J gene is TRBJ1-2, the V gene TRBV29-1; D call uncertain. V was pared by 1 base and J by 1 base, with 10 bases between. The CDR3 consists of 14 residues. CDR1 and CDR2 from the germline V gene are SQVTM and ANQGSEA.

The chain recombines TRBV25-1 with TRBJ2-1; D is unclear. The CDR3 is made up of 13 amino acids. The V gene lost 0 bases and the J gene lost 4 bases, with 4 bases spanning the gap. CDR1 and CDR2 from the germline V gene are MGHDK and SYGVNS. The CDR3 DNA reads TGTGCCAGCAGTGAATACGGGTACAATGAGCAGTTCTTC. Its protein product is CASSEYGYNEQFF.